This T cell receptor (beta chain) was recorded in a study of blood T cell repertoires in COVID-19. On the study more broadly: Samples of COVID-19 (acute and convalescent) were obtained from the United States, Italy and Spain. T cells, B-cell-depleted T cells, or PBMCs provided the cDNA or gDNA that served as material.

The table came from immunoSEQ multiplex PCR; TCRdb's copy has only in-frame clones and leaves some out. Here the sample spans approximately 210,000 clones, roughly nine tenths being singletons. The germline CDR1 and CDR2 sequences are SGHAT and FQNNGV. CDR3 length: 13 amino acids. The V and J ends lost 5 bases and 5 bases respectively, with 12 bases between them. Participants were aged roughly 18 to 90 years from approximately 25 US areas. Among Cohort 3 donors, those recovered had two negative PCRs, clearance, or symptom resolution. The sequence was obtained from a woman aged 25 to 39 who had recovered from COVID-19. The sample consisted of PBMCs or T cells enriched from blood (not recorded which). The chain recombines TRBV11-2 with TRBJ2-5; tentatively, D is TRBD2 (5 bases). The CDR3 DNA sequence: TGTGCCAGCAGCCCGGACCAGCGGGAGACCCAGTACTTC. The encoded protein is CASSPDQRETQYF.